This TCR beta chain was observed in a study of cytomegalovirus exposure and HLA in healthy donors. Study at large: An analysis done earlier identified around 100 million unique TCR beta sequences from about 179 million T cells. Whole-study results and caveats: With later analysis, a missense DCLRE1C variant became linked to TCR beta V- and J-gene trimming. Analyses of presence and absence presupposed an approximately uniform sequencing depth across donors.

PCR used 60 Vbeta primers and 13 Jbeta primers. Produced via immunoSEQ multiplex PCR; TCRdb's table is partial and in-frame only. Among 150,000 to 200,000 clones listed, about four fifths were seen once. Regarding this clone: Its antigen is still unknown.

Per germline, CDR1 SGHDN and CDR2 FVKESK. This CDR3 region has 13 residues. Trimming took off 1 base at V and 7 bases at J, with 11 bases between the two ends. The sequencing input was PBMCs. The clonotype originates from a man aged 35-49 years in good health and CMV-seronegative. The rearrangement links TRBV14 to TRBJ2-7; D possibly corresponds to TRBD2 (5 bases). This CDR3 is CASSQGRAQEQYF. Written as DNA, the CDR3 is TGTGCCAGCAGCCAAGGGCGGGCCCAGGAGCAGTACTTC.